This T cell receptor beta chain stems from a study of shared clonotypes between healthy human individuals. A split of CD4+ cells into CD45RA+ naive and CD45RA-negative memory subsets was performed. This CDR3 spans 13 amino acids. With V trimmed by 4 bases and J by 7 bases, 6 bases remained unmatched. From germline, CDR1 is KGHSH and CDR2 LQKENI. Original handling: Filtering differed for immunoSEQ, which gave only junction sequences without quality scores. Sequenced by immunoSEQ multiplex PCR; TCRdb stores in-frame clones only, minus some. The V and J calls and clone size are taken from that table; D and trimming were inferred from the DNA. The sample contains roughly 2 million clones, around 95% of which appear only once.

Source material: naive CD4+ T cells sorted from blood. Subset given: CD45RA+ positively selected. This TCR came from a man aged 18 to 30 in good health. The chain employs TRBV18 and TRBJ2-5; 7 positions agree with TRBD1. The CDR3 region is CASSQDREGTQYF. For the CDR3, the DNA is TGTGCCAGCTCACAAGACAGGGAAGGGACCCAGTACTTC.